This entry describes one T cell receptor (beta chain). Measured with immunoSEQ multiplex PCR; TCRdb has only the in-frame clones, and not every one. The sample records more than 300,000 clones, roughly 86% being singletons. The record originates from a study of blood T cell repertoires in COVID-19. Study-level background: From T cells, B-cell-depleted T cells, or PBMCs came the material, which was cDNA or gDNA.

Per germline, CDR1 SNHLY and CDR2 FYNNEI. J was trimmed by 5 bases and V by 7 bases; bases with no gene match: 4. The CDR3 totals 14 residues. This TCR was recovered from a man between 35 and 55 years old in a cohort exposed to, infected with or recovered from COVID-19 (not recorded which). Sequencing was done on a sample of PBMCs or T cells enriched from blood (not recorded which). The chain recombines TRBV2 with TRBJ1-5, with 11 bases aligning to TRBD1. This CDR3 reads CASTGQGAYQPQHF. The CDR3 nucleotides read TGTGCCAGCACCGGACAGGGGGCTTATCAGCCCCAGCATTTT.